A selection of T cell receptor beta chains follows, all from one sample in a study of blood T cell repertoires in COVID-19. Repertoires were generated with immunoSEQ multiplex PCR, while TCRdb's copy carries only in-frame clones and drops some. The data contain tens of thousands of clones, around 85% of them singletons. What was sequenced was peripheral blood. The source is an elderly woman with active or convalescent COVID-19. Both conserved end residues are part of each CDR3. D genes are given only for firm matches. Size tells how often a clone was seen (once, few, many) or the class of an expanded clone, and some rows leave it out.

j_call | clone_size | v_call | d_call | cdr3_nt | cdr3_aa
TRBJ1-4 | - | TRBV3-1/TRBV3-2 | TRBD1 | TGTGCCAGCAGCCAGGGGACAGGGATGAGTCCGGGTGAAAAACTGTTTTTT | CASSQGTGMSPGEKLFF
TRBJ1-1 | - | TRBV7-9 | TRBD1 | TGTGCCAGCAGCCGATCACAGGGGGCGGGGAACACTGAAGCTTTCTTT | CASSRSQGAGNTEAFF
TRBJ2-7 | few | TRBV30 | - | TGTGCCTGGATGTTGCGGGGGCACCCTTCCTACGAGCAGTACTTC | CAWMLRGHPSYEQYF
TRBJ1-1 | - | TRBV2 | TRBD1 | TGTGCCAGCAGGGGGACAGTAAGCACTGAAGCTTTCTTT | CASRGTVSTEAFF
TRBJ1-2 | - | TRBV29-1 | - | TGCAGCGGATTGACCGGTGGCGGCGCCTATGGCTACACCTTC | CSGLTGGGAYGYTF
TRBJ2-1 | - | TRBV9 | TRBD2 | TGTGCCAGCAGCGCAACCGAGGGACTAGCGGGAGATGAGCAGTTCTTC | CASSATEGLAGDEQFF
TRBJ2-5 | - | TRBV6-5 | TRBD2 | TGTGCCAGCACGCGGGAGGCACAAGAGACCCAGTACTTC | CASTREAQETQYF
TRBJ2-1 | - | TRBV5-6 | TRBD1 | TGTGCCAGCAGCCCAGACAGGGGATATTACAATGAGCAGTTCTTC | CASSPDRGYYNEQFF
TRBJ2-1 | - | TRBV24-1 | - | TGTGCCACCAGTGCCTGGGGCTATGAGCAGTTCTTC | CATSAWGYEQFF
TRBJ1-5 | many | TRBV27 | TRBD1 | TGTGCCAGCAGTCCCGGGACAGGAAGCAATCAGCCCCAGCATTTT | CASSPGTGSNQPQHF
TRBJ2-3 | - | TRBV24-1 | TRBD2 | TGTGCCACCAGTGATTCGGGAGCGGGAGGTCTGTCAACGCAGTATTTT | CATSDSGAGGLSTQYF
TRBJ2-7 | - | TRBV3-1/TRBV3-2 | - | TGTGCCAGCAGCCAAGAATGGGTGTGGGAGCCCTTTTCCTACGAGCAGTACTTC | CASSQEWVWEPFSYEQYF
TRBJ2-1 | - | TRBV28 | - | TGTGCCAGCAGTTTATCAATAGGGGACAATGAGCAGTTCTTC | CASSLSIGDNEQFF
TRBJ2-6 | - | TRBV18 | TRBD1 | TGTGCCAGCTCCGGACAGGGAAGCTCTGGGGCCAACGTCCTGACTTTC | CASSGQGSSGANVLTF
TRBJ2-3 | - | TRBV24-1 | - | TGTGCCACCAGTGATACAGGGATTTGCATCGGTACGCAGTATTTT | CATSDTGICIGTQYF
TRBJ1-2 | - | TRBV3-1/TRBV3-2 | - | TGTGCCAGCAGTTGGACAGAAAACTATGGCTACACCTTC | CASSWTENYGYTF
TRBJ2-5 | - | TRBV30 | - | TGTGCCTGCAAGGGGATCCAAGAGACCCAGTACTTC | CACKGIQETQYF
TRBJ1-6 | - | TRBV7-2 | - | TGTGCCAGCAGCTTAGCCCTATCCTATAATTCACCCCTCCACTTT | CASSLALSYNSPLHF
TRBJ2-3 | - | TRBV6-1 | - | TGTGCCAGCAGTGAACCTGCTGACAGGTGGGAGTATTTT | CASSEPADRWEYF
TRBJ2-2 | - | TRBV11-3 | - | TGTGCCAGCAGCTCGGCGGGGAGTAGGTCCGGGGAGCTGTTTTTT | CASSSAGSRSGELFF
TRBJ1-6 | - | TRBV11-3 | - | TGTGCCAGCAGCGCGGGCCCCCTGAACTCACCCCTCCACTTT | CASSAGPLNSPLHF
TRBJ1-2 | few | TRBV28 | - | TGTGCCAGCAGCTTCCTTAACTATGGCTACACCTTC | CASSFLNYGYTF
TRBJ1-6 | - | TRBV30 | TRBD1 | TGTGCCTGGAGGGACAGGGGTTGGAATTCACCCCTCCACTTT | CAWRDRGWNSPLHF
TRBJ1-4 | - | TRBV15 | - | TGTGCCACCAGCAGAGGGCGGACAACTAATGAAAAACTGTTTTTT | CATSRGRTTNEKLFF
TRBJ2-7 | - | TRBV10-3 | TRBD2 | TGTGCCATCAGTGAGTCAGGTAGGGGAGGGGACTCCTACGAGCAGTACTTC | CAISESGRGGDSYEQYF
TRBJ2-1 | - | TRBV24-1 | TRBD1 | TGTGCCACCAGTGATCCCGGAATGGACAGGGGCTCCTACAATGAGCAGTTCTTC | CATSDPGMDRGSYNEQFF
TRBJ1-1 | - | TRBV20-1 | - | TGCAGTGCTAGGGGGGGCACTGAAGCTTTCTTT | CSARGGTEAFF
TRBJ2-5 | - | TRBV19 | TRBD2 | TGTGCCAGTAGTATGGCTTCCGGGAGCGGGGAAGAGACCCAGTACTTC | CASSMASGSGEETQYF
TRBJ1-5 | - | TRBV27 | TRBD1 | TGTGCCAGCAGTCCCGACCCCCCGGGACAGGGGTCTAATCAGCCCCAGCATTTT | CASSPDPPGQGSNQPQHF
TRBJ1-1 | - | TRBV9 | - | TGTGCCAGCAGCTCTGGGCCGACAGATCTGAACACTGAAGCTTTCTTT | CASSSGPTDLNTEAFF
TRBJ1-4 | once | TRBV4-2 | - | TGTGCCAGCAGCCAAGCAACACCCCCTAATGAAAAACTGTTTTTT | CASSQATPPNEKLFF
TRBJ2-2 | - | TRBV11-2 | TRBD1 | TGTGCCAGCAGCTCCGGGACAGGGGGGACAGGGGAGCTGTTTTTT | CASSSGTGGTGELFF
TRBJ2-7 | - | TRBV2 | TRBD2 | TGTGCCAGCAGACCTCTAGCGGGAGAGTGGACGGGCGAGCAGTACTTC | CASRPLAGEWTGEQYF
TRBJ2-1 | - | TRBV5-1 | - | TGCGCCAGCAGCTTGCCTAGCTTTGTCGGGGATGAGCAGTTCTTC | CASSLPSFVGDEQFF
TRBJ1-3 | once | TRBV3-1/TRBV3-2 | - | TGTGCCAGCAGCCCAGCTGGGAGCGGCTCTGGAAACACCATATATTTT | CASSPAGSGSGNTIYF
TRBJ1-4 | few | TRBV19 | - | TGTGCCAGTAGCGAACACAGGGCGGGTGAAAAACTGTTTTTT | CASSEHRAGEKLFF
TRBJ2-7 | - | TRBV21-1 | - | TGTGCCAGCAGCAAAGTTCCCTTCCTGGGACTTCCAATCTACGAGCAGTACTTC | CASSKVPFLGLPIYEQYF
TRBJ1-6 | - | TRBV4-1 | TRBD1 | TGCGCCAGCAGCCAATTCCTACAGGGGCTTAATTCACCCCTCCACTTT | CASSQFLQGLNSPLHF
TRBJ1-2 | once | TRBV5-4 | - | TGTGCCAGCTCTATCGGGAGAGGGAACTATGGCTACACCTTC | CASSIGRGNYGYTF
TRBJ2-5 | - | TRBV25-1 | TRBD1 | TGTGCCAGCAGTGACCCGGGACAGCAAGAGACCCAGTACTTC | CASSDPGQQETQYF
TRBJ2-7 | - | TRBV6-5 | - | TGTGCCAGCAGTTCTGGCTTTGTGGGGGCGCAGTACTTC | CASSSGFVGAQYF
TRBJ1-1 | - | TRBV5-1 | TRBD1 | TGCGCCAGCAGCTTGGCCTTACTAGGGGGCCTCACTGAAGCTTTCTTT | CASSLALLGGLTEAFF
TRBJ2-6 | - | TRBV19 | TRBD2 | TGTGCCAGTAGTATCAGGCGACTAGCGGGGAGCGTCCTGACTTTC | CASSIRRLAGSVLTF
TRBJ2-7 | - | TRBV4-3 | TRBD2 | TGCGCCAGCAGCCAAGATACTAGCGGCTCCTACGAGCAGTACTTC | CASSQDTSGSYEQYF
TRBJ2-7 | once | TRBV7-9 | - | TGTGCCAGCAGCTTTGGGGCGATGTCCTACGAGCAGTACTTC | CASSFGAMSYEQYF
TRBJ2-5 | - | TRBV9 | TRBD1 | TGTGCCAGCAGCGACAATACAGGGGCAGAGACCCAGTACTTC | CASSDNTGAETQYF